The T cell receptor beta chain described here comes from a study of cytomegalovirus exposure and HLA in healthy donors. This CDR3 has 19 amino acids. Per the germline V gene, CDR1 is LGHNA and CDR2 is YNFKEQ. V lost 4 bases and J lost 4; bases outside the gene matches: 19. A note on this clone: Antigen unknown.

General study points: Researchers reported from a later analysis that most CMV-associated TCR beta chains appeared HLA-restricted.

The PCR contained 60 Vbeta and 13 Jbeta primers. Sequencing was performed with immunoSEQ multiplex PCR; in TCRdb, only in-frame clones are kept and a portion is missing. The sample table includes about 38,000 clones. Healthy bone marrow donors made up the cohort. The material sequenced was PBMCs. This TCR was recovered from a man between 40 and 49 years old in good health and CMV-seropositive. The chain joins TRBV4-2 to TRBJ1-2; 9 bases fit TRBD1. CDR3 bases: TGTGCCAGCAGCCCTTTATCCGGGACAGGGCCCCTCAACCCCTATGGCTACACCTTC. Translated, it gives CASSPLSGTGPLNPYGYTF.